These T cell receptor beta chains were read from a single sample in a study of cytomegalovirus exposure and HLA in healthy donors. Sequencing was performed with immunoSEQ multiplex PCR; in TCRdb, only in-frame clones are kept and a portion is missing. The data show about 190,000 clones, with 86% seen just once and about 1.6% held by the top ten. Source material: PBMCs. These receptors were obtained from a woman under 30 in good health and CMV-seronegative. Both conserved end residues are part of each CDR3. D genes are given only for firm matches.

len: 16
v_gene: TRBV6-1
d_gene: -
j_gene: TRBJ2-1
CDR3nt: TGTGCCAGCAGTGAAGGCCGGGGGGCGCCTTCTGGTGAGCAGTTCTTC
CDR3aa: CASSEGRGAPSGEQFF

len: 18
v_gene: TRBV18
d_gene: TRBD1
j_gene: TRBJ1-2
CDR3nt: TGTGCCAGCTCACCTGAAATCACCGGGACAGGGTCGGGCTATGGCTACACCTTC
CDR3aa: CASSPEITGTGSGYGYTF

len: 16
v_gene: TRBV19
d_gene: TRBD1
j_gene: TRBJ1-1
CDR3nt: TGTGCCAGTAGTATCCCGCACAGGGGCCAAGGGACTGAAGCTTTCTTT
CDR3aa: CASSIPHRGQGTEAFF

len: 14
v_gene: TRBV6-4
d_gene: -
j_gene: TRBJ1-1
CDR3nt: TGTGCCAGCAGTGAGAACAGCATGAACACTGAAGCTTTCTTT
CDR3aa: CASSENSMNTEAFF

len: 19
v_gene: TRBV6-1
d_gene: TRBD1
j_gene: TRBJ1-6
CDR3nt: TGTGCCAGCAGTGACGCCGGAGGACAGGAGACAATCATAATTCAGGCCCTCCACTTT
CDR3aa: CASSDAGGQETIIIQALHF

len: 15
v_gene: TRBV7-9
d_gene: TRBD1
j_gene: TRBJ2-4
CDR3nt: TGTGCCAGCAGTACAGGGGCCGGGGCCAAAAACATTCAGTACTTC
CDR3aa: CASSTGAGAKNIQYF

len: 16
v_gene: TRBV5-6
d_gene: -
j_gene: TRBJ1-1
CDR3nt: TGTGCCAGCAGCCGTCGAGGGCTGAGGATGAACACTGAAGCTTTCTTT
CDR3aa: CASSRRGLRMNTEAFF

len: 12
v_gene: TRBV25-1
d_gene: -
j_gene: TRBJ2-2
CDR3nt: TGTGCCAGCACCAAGCGTGCCGGGGAGCTGTTTTTT
CDR3aa: CASTKRAGELFF

len: 12
v_gene: TRBV4-1
d_gene: -
j_gene: TRBJ2-3
CDR3nt: TGCGCCAGCAGCCCCCCCAGGGATACGCAGTATTTT
CDR3aa: CASSPPRDTQYF

len: 15
v_gene: TRBV5-6
d_gene: -
j_gene: TRBJ2-5
CDR3nt: TGTGCCAGCAGCTTGACGAAGCTGTTCCAAGAGACCCAGTACTTC
CDR3aa: CASSLTKLFQETQYF

len: 16
v_gene: TRBV19
d_gene: -
j_gene: TRBJ2-1
CDR3nt: TGTGCCAGTAGTACCATTTCGGCGGTCCCCCCCAATGAGCAGTTCTTC
CDR3aa: CASSTISAVPPNEQFF

len: 15
v_gene: TRBV14
d_gene: TRBD2
j_gene: TRBJ2-7
CDR3nt: TGTGCCAGCAGCCAAGATAGCGGGAGAGTCAACGAGCAGTACTTC
CDR3aa: CASSQDSGRVNEQYF

len: 15
v_gene: TRBV6-5
d_gene: -
j_gene: TRBJ2-7
CDR3nt: TGTGCCAGCGCCCCACGATTGACGACTAGATACGAGCAGTACTTC
CDR3aa: CASAPRLTTRYEQYF

len: 17
v_gene: TRBV6-1
d_gene: -
j_gene: TRBJ2-4
CDR3nt: TGTGCCAGCAGTGAAATGGAGCGGGTCTTAGCCAAAAACATTCAGTACTTC
CDR3aa: CASSEMERVLAKNIQYF

len: 13
v_gene: TRBV30
d_gene: -
j_gene: TRBJ1-1
CDR3nt: TGTGCCTGGAGTCCCCCGGGGAACACTGAAGCTTTCTTT
CDR3aa: CAWSPPGNTEAFF

len: 15
v_gene: TRBV6-5
d_gene: -
j_gene: TRBJ1-2
CDR3nt: TGTGCCAGCAGAATTCAGGGGCGCCGAAACTATGGCTACACCTTC
CDR3aa: CASRIQGRRNYGYTF